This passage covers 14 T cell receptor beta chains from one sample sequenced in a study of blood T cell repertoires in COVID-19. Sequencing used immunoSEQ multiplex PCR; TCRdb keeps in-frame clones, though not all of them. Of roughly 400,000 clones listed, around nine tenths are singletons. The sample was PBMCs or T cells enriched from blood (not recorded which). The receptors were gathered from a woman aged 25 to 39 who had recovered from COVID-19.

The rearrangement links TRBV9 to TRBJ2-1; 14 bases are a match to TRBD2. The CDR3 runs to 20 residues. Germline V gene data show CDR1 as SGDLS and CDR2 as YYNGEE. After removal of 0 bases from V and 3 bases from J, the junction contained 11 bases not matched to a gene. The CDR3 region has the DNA TGTGCCAGCAGCGTAGGACTAGCGGGGGGGCTCCGAACAAACTACAATGAGCAGTTCTTC. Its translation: CASSVGLAGGLRTNYNEQFF.

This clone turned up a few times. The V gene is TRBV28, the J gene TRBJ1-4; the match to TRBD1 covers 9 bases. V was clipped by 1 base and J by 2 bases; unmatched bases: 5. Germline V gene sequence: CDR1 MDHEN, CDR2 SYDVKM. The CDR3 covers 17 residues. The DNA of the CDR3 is TGTGCCAGCAGTTTATTAGGGACAGGGAGCACTAATGAAAAACTGTTTTTT. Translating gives CASSLLGTGSTNEKLFF.

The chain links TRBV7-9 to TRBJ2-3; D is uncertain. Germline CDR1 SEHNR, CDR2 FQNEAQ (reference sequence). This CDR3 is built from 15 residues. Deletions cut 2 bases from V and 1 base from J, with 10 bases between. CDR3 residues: CASSLLDGGTDTQYF. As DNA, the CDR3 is TGTGCCAGCAGCTTACTTGACGGAGGCACAGATACGCAGTATTTT.

As DNA, the CDR3 is TGTGCCAGCAGCTTTAGCGGACCTCCCTACGAGCAGTACTTC. Its protein is CASSFSGPPYEQYF. This sequence joins TRBV11-2 and TRBJ2-7, with D possibly matching TRBD2 (6 bases). Per germline, CDR1 SGHAT and CDR2 FQNNGV. The CDR3 runs 14 residues. The V end was cut by 3 bases, the J end by 2 bases, with 11 bases between. Full variable domain (remainder filled in from reference TRBV11-2 and TRBJ2-7): EAGVAQSPRYKIIEKRQSVAFWCNPISGHATLYWYQQILGQGPKLLIQFQNNGVVDDSQLPKDRFSAERLKGVDSTLKIQPAKLEDSAVYLCASSFSGPPYEQYFGPGTRLTVT.

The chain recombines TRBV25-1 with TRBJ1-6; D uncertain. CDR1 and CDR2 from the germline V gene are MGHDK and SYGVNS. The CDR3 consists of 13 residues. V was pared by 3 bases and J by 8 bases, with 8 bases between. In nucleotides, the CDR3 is TGTGCCAGCAGTGAGAGGTTGGATTCACCCCTCCACTTT. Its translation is CASSERLDSPLHF.

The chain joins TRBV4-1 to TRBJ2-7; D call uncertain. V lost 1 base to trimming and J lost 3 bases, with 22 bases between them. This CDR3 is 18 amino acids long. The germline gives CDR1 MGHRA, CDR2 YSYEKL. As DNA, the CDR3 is TGCGCCAGCAGCCAAGCCCCGGGTACCGTCGGTTTAGACTACGAGCAGTACTTC. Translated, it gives CASSQAPGTVGLDYEQYF.

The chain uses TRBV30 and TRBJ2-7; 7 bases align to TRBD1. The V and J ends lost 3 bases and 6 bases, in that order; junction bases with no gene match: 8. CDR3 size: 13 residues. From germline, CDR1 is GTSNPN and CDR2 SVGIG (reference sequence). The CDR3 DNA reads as TGTGCCTGGAGAGACCAGGGGGACGGCGAGCAGTACTTC. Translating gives CAWRDQGDGEQYF.

The CDR3 here is CASVLAGGTDTQYF. The DNA for the CDR3 is TGTGCCAGCGTCCTAGCCGGGGGGACAGATACGCAGTATTTT. The chain couples TRBV3-1 (or the pseudogene TRBV3-2) to TRBJ2-3, with TRBD2 matching 7 bases. CDR1 is LGHDT and CDR2 is YNNKEL in the germline V gene (reference sequence). Unmatched junction bases numbered 8, after V lost 8 bases and J lost 3 bases. This CDR3 spans 14 amino acids.

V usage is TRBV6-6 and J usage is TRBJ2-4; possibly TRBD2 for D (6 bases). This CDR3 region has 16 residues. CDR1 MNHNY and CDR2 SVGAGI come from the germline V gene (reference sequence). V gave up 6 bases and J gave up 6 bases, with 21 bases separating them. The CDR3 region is CASSPRGSGKANIQYF. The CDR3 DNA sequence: TGTGCCAGCAGCCCTCGGGGTAGCGGTAAGGCAAACATTCAGTACTTC.

Here the CDR3 DNA reads TGTGCCAGCGGGGGACAGACTATTAATGAAAAACTGTTTTTT. It encodes CASGGQTINEKLFF. The V and J genes are TRBV27 and TRBJ1-4; the match to TRBD1 covers 7 bases. Looked up from germline, CDR1 is MNHEY and CDR2 is SMNVEV (reference sequence). V trimming: 8 bases; J trimming: 4 bases; junction bases outside the gene matches: 7. CDR3 length: 14 amino acids. Full variable domain (rest looked up from reference TRBV27 and TRBJ1-4): EAQVTQNPRYLITVTGKKLTVTCSQNMNHEYMSWYRQDPGLGLRQIYYSMNVEVTDKGDVPEGYKVSRKEKRNFPLILESPSPNQTSLYFCASGGQTINEKLFFGSGTQLSVL.

CDR3: CAWSVKGATGHLYF. CDR3 DNA: TGTGCCTGGAGTGTAAAAGGAGCGACAGGGCATCTGTATTTT. This rearrangement joins TRBV30 to TRBJ2-3, with 7 bases that match TRBD1. This CDR3 spans 14 amino acids. Per the germline V gene, CDR1 is GTSNPN and CDR2 is SVGIG (reference sequence). Trimming at V came to 0 bases and at J to 14 bases, leaving 14 bases not matched to a gene.

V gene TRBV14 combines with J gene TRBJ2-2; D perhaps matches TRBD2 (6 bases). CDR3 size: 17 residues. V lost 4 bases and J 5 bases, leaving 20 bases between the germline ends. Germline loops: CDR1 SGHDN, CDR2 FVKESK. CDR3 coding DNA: TGTGCCAGCAGCCTCCTATCCGGAGGGCCTGGAACCGGGGAGCTGTTTTTT. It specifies CASSLLSGGPGTGELFF.

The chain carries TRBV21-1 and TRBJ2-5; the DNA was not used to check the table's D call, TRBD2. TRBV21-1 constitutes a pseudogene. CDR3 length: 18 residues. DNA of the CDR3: TGTGCCAGCAGCACCCCACCGGGACTAGCGGGAGGTGCAGAGACCCAGTACTTC. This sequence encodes CASSTPPGLAGGAETQYF.

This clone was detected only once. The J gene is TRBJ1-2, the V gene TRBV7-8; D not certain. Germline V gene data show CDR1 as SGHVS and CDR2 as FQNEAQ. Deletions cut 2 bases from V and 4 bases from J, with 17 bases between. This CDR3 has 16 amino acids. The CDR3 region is CASSLFSAGEPYGYTF. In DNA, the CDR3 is TGTGCCAGCAGCTTATTCTCGGCGGGAGAACCCTATGGCTACACCTTC.